The clone carrying this T cell receptor beta chain was detected only a few times. Per the authors' pipeline: It was from CDR3 differences across clinicopathological groups that a distant-metastasis classifier for papillary thyroid cancer was built. TCRdb reanalyzed the PCR reads with MiXCR. The V and J calls and clone size come from TCRdb's table, not from the authors' own analysis. The sample yields some 10,000 clones, roughly 26% seen once. All patients reached thyroid surgery having received no treatment beforehand. This specimen comes from a study of metastatic and nonmetastatic thyroid tumors. On the study more broadly: It was across blood and tumor or nodule tissue from malignant and benign thyroid patients that repertoires were compared.

This CDR3 contains 16 residues. Germline values: CDR1 MNHNS, CDR2 SASEGT. The V segment lost 2 bases and the J segment 2 bases; nucleotides outside the gene matches: 6. The sequencing input was tumor tissue. The chain is built from TRBV6-1 and TRBJ2-1; TRBD2 matches 7 bases. The receptor comes from a female donor with papillary thyroid cancer or a benign thyroid nodule (not recorded which). Some clones in this sample may be carry-over from other donors' samples. The CDR3 region has the DNA TGTGCCAGCAGTGAACGAGCGGGAATAGCCTACAATGAGCAGTTCTTC. It is translated as CASSERAGIAYNEQFF.